These 24 T cell receptor beta chains share one sample of origin, sequenced in a study of monozygotic twins with inflammatory bowel disease. With the 5' RACE reads reprocessed, TCRdb shows one record per CDR3 protein and no DNA. This table holds about 160,000 distinct CDR3 sequences. Sequenced: blood. Source of these receptors: a human donor with ulcerative colitis or Crohn's disease, or a healthy co-twin of an affected twin (not recorded which).

V and J are TRBV29-1 and TRBJ2-7; TCRdb proposes TRBD1, but this gene call is untestable without DNA. CDR1 and CDR2 (germline): SQVTM, ANQGSEA. The CDR3 length is 12 residues. The CDR3 reads CSVDTGTYEQYF.

This chain links TRBV5-1 with TRBJ2-1; lacking DNA, the TRBD1 call made by TCRdb goes unchecked. Germline-derived CDR1 and CDR2 are SGHRS and YFSETQ. The CDR3 is 17 amino acids. CDR3 loop: CASSPVKGANSYNEQFF.

This chain connects TRBV2 to TRBJ2-3. CDR1 SNHLY and CDR2 FYNNEI come from the germline V gene. This CDR3 comprises 14 residues. CDR3 loop: CASRVATSTDTQYF.

The gene calls are TRBV4-3 and TRBJ2-2; TCRdb's assignment of TRBD2 cannot be checked, as there is no DNA. Germline CDR1 is LGHNA and CDR2 is YSLEER. The CDR3 spans 17 residues. The CDR3 region is CASSRSTAGGHTGELFF.

The rearrangement uses TRBV15 and TRBJ1-1; TCRdb reports TRBD1, a call that lacks DNA to check it against. There are 13 residues in the CDR3. Germline-derived CDR1 and CDR2 are LNHNV and YYDKDF (reference sequence). The CDR3 sequence is CASGQGWNTEAFF. The full variable domain, in which reference TRBV15 and TRBJ1-1 provide the parts outside the CDR3, is DAMVIQNPRYQVTQFGKPVTLSCSQTLNHNVMYWYQQKSSQAPKLLFHYYDKDFNNEADTPDNFQSRRPNTSFCFLDIRSPGLGDTAMYLCASGQGWNTEAFFGQGTRLTVV.

The chain has TRBV20-1 and TRBJ1-5; TCRdb names TRBD1, which stays unverified in the absence of DNA. Germline CDR1 is DFQATT and CDR2 is SNEGSKA (reference sequence). This CDR3 has 15 residues. The CDR3 is CSANAVTGPNQPQHF.

The rearrangement joins TRBV5-1 to TRBJ1-5; TCRdb designates TRBD1, a call that cannot be tested without DNA. The CDR3 runs 14 residues. The germline gives CDR1 SGHRS, CDR2 YFSETQ. The CDR3 spells CASSWGQGNQPQHF. The variable domain in full, completed from reference TRBV5-1 and TRBJ1-5, reads KAGVTQTPRYLIKTRGQQVTLSCSPISGHRSVSWYQQTPGQGLQFLFEYFSETQRNKGNFPGRFSGRQFSNSRSEMNVSTLELGDSALYLCASSWGQGNQPQHFGDGTRLSIL.

The chain combines TRBV7-2 with TRBJ1-5; as DNA is missing, the TRBD1 call by TCRdb cannot be tested. Germline-derived CDR1 and CDR2 are SGHTA and FQGNSA. CDR3 length equals 14 residues. This chain's CDR3 is CASSPLGSNQPQHF.

V and J are TRBV6-4 and TRBJ2-2; the D call from TCRdb, TRBD2, cannot be confirmed without DNA. CDR3 size: 15 residues. The germline V gene encodes CDR1 MRHNA and CDR2 SNTAGT. The CDR3 sequence is CASSDSQGHTGELFF.

The chain is built from TRBV27 and TRBJ2-2. The germline gives CDR1 MNHEY, CDR2 SMNVEV (reference sequence). The CDR3 consists of 14 residues. CDR3 amino acids: CASSLRMSTGELFF.

The genes are TRBV5-1 and TRBJ1-6. The CDR3 length is 12 residues. The germline V gene encodes CDR1 SGHRS and CDR2 YFSETQ. The CDR3 reads CASSWDDSPLHF. The full variable domain, in which reference TRBV5-1 and TRBJ1-6 provide the parts outside the CDR3, is KAGVTQTPRYLIKTRGQQVTLSCSPISGHRSVSWYQQTPGQGLQFLFEYFSETQRNKGNFPGRFSGRQFSNSRSEMNVSTLELGDSALYLCASSWDDSPLHFGNGTRLTVT.

The V and J genes are TRBV28 and TRBJ2-7; TCRdb lists TRBD1, though no DNA is available to test this call. Looked up from germline, CDR1 is MDHEN and CDR2 is SYDVKM. The CDR3 totals 14 residues. The CDR3 protein is CASSYDRGLYEQYF.

This chain joins TRBV6-1 and TRBJ2-7; TCRdb indicates TRBD1, and absent DNA this call remains unverified. The CDR3 is 15 residues long. Germline CDR1 is MNHNS and CDR2 is SASEGT. The CDR3 is CASSLGAGTSYEQYF.

CDR3 sequence reads: CSARGDREFQPQHF. The chain has TRBV20-1 and TRBJ1-5; TCRdb designates TRBD1, a call that cannot be tested without DNA. CDR1 is DFQATT, CDR2 SNEGSKA, per germline (reference sequence). CDR3 length: 14 residues.

This chain connects TRBV19 to TRBJ2-2; TCRdb outputs TRBD1, but without DNA this stays unchecked. The germline V gene encodes CDR1 LNHDA and CDR2 SQIVND (reference sequence). The CDR3 spans 11 residues. CDR3: CASRGSGELFF.

The V and J genes are TRBV6-5 and TRBJ1-3. CDR1 and CDR2 from the germline V gene are MNHEY and SVGAGI. The CDR3 is made up of 17 amino acids. CDR3 residues: CASSYSGREFSGNTIYF.

The chain is built from TRBV29-1 and TRBJ1-1; TCRdb reports TRBD1, a call that lacks DNA to check it against. Germline loops: CDR1 SQVTM, CDR2 ANQGSEA. The length of the CDR3 is 13 residues. CDR3 in amino acids: CSVERQGTAEAFF.

The V call is TRBV7-3, the J call TRBJ1-2. Germline V lookup: CDR1 SGHTA, CDR2 FQGTGA. CDR3 length equals 13 residues. The CDR3 sequence: CASSLSGGYGYTF.

This chain links TRBV6-6 with TRBJ1-2. This CDR3 contains 14 residues. Germline assignment: CDR1 MNHNY and CDR2 SVGAGI (reference sequence). CDR3 residues: CASSTRTENYGYTF.

The chain carries TRBV11-2 and TRBJ2-2; TCRdb's D call of TRBD1 is untestable without DNA. Germline lookup yields CDR1 SGHAT and CDR2 FQNNGV. The CDR3 length is 14 residues. The CDR3 region is CASSLAPNTGELFF.

V gene TRBV6-2 or TRBV6-3 combines with J gene TRBJ2-5; TCRdb outputs TRBD2, but without DNA this stays unchecked. This CDR3 spans 16 amino acids. Germline CDR1 is MNHEY and CDR2 is SVGEGT. The CDR3 is CASKLGLAESGETQYF.

The V and J genes are TRBV6-6 and TRBJ1-2; absent DNA, TCRdb's TRBD1 call cannot be checked. This CDR3 region has 13 residues. The germline CDR1 and CDR2 sequences are MNHNY and SVGAGI (reference sequence). The CDR3 protein is CASSSGTVYGYTF.

The CDR3 is CASSFPSGSYEQYF. The rearrangement links TRBV5-1 to TRBJ2-7; as DNA is missing, the TRBD2 call by TCRdb cannot be tested. In germline, CDR1 is SGHRS, CDR2 YFSETQ. The CDR3 runs to 14 residues.

This chain uses TRBV3-1 with TRBJ1-5. Germline CDR1 reads LGHDT; CDR2 reads YNNKEL (reference sequence). CDR3 size: 15 residues. The CDR3 protein is CASSQGRNGGQPQHF.